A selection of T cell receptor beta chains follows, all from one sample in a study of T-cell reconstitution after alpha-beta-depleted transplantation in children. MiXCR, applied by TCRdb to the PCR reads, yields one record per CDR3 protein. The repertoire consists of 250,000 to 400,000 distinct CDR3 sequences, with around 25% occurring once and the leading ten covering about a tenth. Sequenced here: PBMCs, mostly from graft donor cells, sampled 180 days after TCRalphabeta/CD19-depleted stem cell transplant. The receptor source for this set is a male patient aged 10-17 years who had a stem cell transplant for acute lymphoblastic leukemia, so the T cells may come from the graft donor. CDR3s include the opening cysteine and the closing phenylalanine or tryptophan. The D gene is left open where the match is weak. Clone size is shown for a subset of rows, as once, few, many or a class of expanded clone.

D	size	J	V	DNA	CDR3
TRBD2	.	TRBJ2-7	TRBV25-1	TGTGCCAGCAGTATCCAGGGACTAGGTATCAACGAGCAGTACTTC	CASSIQGLGINEQYF
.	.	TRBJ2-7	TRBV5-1	TGCGCCAGCAGCTTGGAGCCAGGGGTATCCTACGAGCAGTACTTC	CASSLEPGVSYEQYF
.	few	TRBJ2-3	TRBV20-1	TGCAGTGCTATCCGCACAGATACGCAGTATTTT	CSAIRTDTQYF
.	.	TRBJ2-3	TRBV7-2	TGTGCCAGCAGCTTAGGAGCCCGGGGGAACACAGATACGCAGTATTTT	CASSLGARGNTDTQYF
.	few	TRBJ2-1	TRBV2	TGTGCCAGCACTGGACAGAACAATGAGCAGTTCTTC	CASTGQNNEQFF
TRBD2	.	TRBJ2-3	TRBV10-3	TGTGCCATCAGTCCACTAGCGGATAGCACAGATACGCAGTATTTT	CAISPLADSTDTQYF
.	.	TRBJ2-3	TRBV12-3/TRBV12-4	TGTGCCAGTGGCTGGGGCAGCAGCACAGATACGCAGTATTTT	CASGWGSSTDTQYF
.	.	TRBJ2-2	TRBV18	TGTGCCAGCTCACATCGAGCGTCCAACACCGGGGAGCTGTTTTTT	CASSHRASNTGELFF
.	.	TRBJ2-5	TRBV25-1	TGTGCCAGCAGTGAATGGGGGCAAGAGACCCAGTACTTC	CASSEWGQETQYF
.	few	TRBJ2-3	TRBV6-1	TGTGCCAGCAGTGAACCGGGCCTTGGCACAGATACGCAGTATTTT	CASSEPGLGTDTQYF
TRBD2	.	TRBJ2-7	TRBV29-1	TGCAGCGTTGAAGATTCCCCACTAGCGGGAGGGCCGAGGTCCTACGAGCAGTACTTC	CSVEDSPLAGGPRSYEQYF
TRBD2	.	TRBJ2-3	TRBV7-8	TGTGCCAGCAGCTTGTTTGCGGGAGGGCCCTCTTCAGATACGCAGTATTTT	CASSLFAGGPSSDTQYF
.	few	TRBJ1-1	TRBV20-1	TGCAGTGCTAGAGAAAGGTCCTCCACTGAAGCTTTCTTT	CSARERSSTEAFF
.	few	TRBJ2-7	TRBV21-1	TGTGCCAGCACCCTAGACAGGGATCAGGACTTC	CASTLDRDQDF
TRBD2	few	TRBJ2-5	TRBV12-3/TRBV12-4	TGTGCCAGCAGTTTATGGCTAGCGGGATCGGAGACCCAGTACTTC	CASSLWLAGSETQYF
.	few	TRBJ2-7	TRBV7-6	TGTGCCAGCAGCTCAGACGTGGACTACGAGCAGTACTTC	CASSSDVDYEQYF
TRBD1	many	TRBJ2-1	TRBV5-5	TGTGCCAGCAGCTTGGTACAGGGGGTAAGTGGTAATGAGCAGTTCTTC	CASSLVQGVSGNEQFF
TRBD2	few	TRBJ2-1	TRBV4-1	TGCGCCAGCAGCCCCTTTAAGCGGGAGATCAACGGGCAGTTCTTC	CASSPFKREINGQFF
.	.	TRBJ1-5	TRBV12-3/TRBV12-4	TGTGCCAGCAGTCCTCGGGTGTTAGGGCCCCAGCATTTT	CASSPRVLGPQHF
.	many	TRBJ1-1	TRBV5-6	TGTGCCAGCAGCTTCGGGGGGCACACTGAAGCTTTCTTT	CASSFGGHTEAFF
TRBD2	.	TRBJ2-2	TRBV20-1	TGCAGTGCAAGGACTAGCGGGATCGCGAACACCGGGGAGCTGTTTTTT	CSARTSGIANTGELFF
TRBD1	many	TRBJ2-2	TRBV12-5	TGTGCTAGTGGTTTACAGTCTCTCGGGACAGGAGTAACCGGGGAGCTGTTTTTT	CASGLQSLGTGVTGELFF
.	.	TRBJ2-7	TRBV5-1	TGCGCCAGCAGCCCCCCTCTAGACGCCGAGCAGTACTTC	CASSPPLDAEQYF
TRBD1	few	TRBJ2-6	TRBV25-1	TGTGCCAGCACCATCTCCCCGGGACAGGGGTCCGGGGCCAACGTCCTGACTTTC	CASTISPGQGSGANVLTF
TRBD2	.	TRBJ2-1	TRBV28	TGTGCCAGCAGTCTTCCTAGCGGTCCTTACAATGAGCAGTTCTTC	CASSLPSGPYNEQFF
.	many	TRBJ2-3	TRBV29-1	TGCAGCACCTGGAGGGGGAGGACGCAGTATTTT	CSTWRGRTQYF
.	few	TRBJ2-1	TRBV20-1	TGCAGTGCTAGAGATTCTACGGGAAGCCTAGAGCGGGTGGGGAATGAGCAGTTCTTC	CSARDSTGSLERVGNEQFF
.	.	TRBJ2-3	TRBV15	TGTGCCACTAGGGAGGCTAGCACAGATACGCAGTATTTT	CATREASTDTQYF
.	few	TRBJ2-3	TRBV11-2	TGTGCCAGCAGCTTGAGGGGGGGGGCGGATACGCAGTATTTT	CASSLRGGADTQYF
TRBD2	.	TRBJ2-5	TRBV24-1	TGTGCCACCAGTGATTTCGCCAGGGAGGGAAAAGAGACCCAGTACTTC	CATSDFAREGKETQYF
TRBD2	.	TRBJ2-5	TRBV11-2	TGTGCCAGCAGCTTGAGCGGGAGAGGAGAGACCCAGTACTTC	CASSLSGRGETQYF
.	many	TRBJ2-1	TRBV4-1	TGCGCCAGCAGCCCCTGGGGCGGGGCTCACAATGAGCAGTTCTTC	CASSPWGGAHNEQFF
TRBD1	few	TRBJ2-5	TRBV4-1	TGCGCCAGCAGCCAACCTACAGGGGTGGAGACCCAGTACTTC	CASSQPTGVETQYF
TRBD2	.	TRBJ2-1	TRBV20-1	TGCAGTGCTCCCGAACGGCTAGCGGGGATAAGGGATGAGCAGTTCTTC	CSAPERLAGIRDEQFF
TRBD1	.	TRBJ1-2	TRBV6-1	TGTGCCAGCAGTGAACAGGGGGCTGGAGGCTACACCTTC	CASSEQGAGGYTF
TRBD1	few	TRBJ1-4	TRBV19	TGTGCCAGTAGTATTCGGGACAGCACAACTAATGAAAAACTGTTTTTT	CASSIRDSTTNEKLFF
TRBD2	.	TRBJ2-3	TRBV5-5	TGTGCCAGCAGCTTGGGTGGGAGGGTGCCAGATACGCAGTATTTT	CASSLGGRVPDTQYF
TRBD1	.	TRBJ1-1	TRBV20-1	TGCAGTGCTCCCGGACAGGGGCTGGGGAACACTGAAGCTTTCTTT	CSAPGQGLGNTEAFF
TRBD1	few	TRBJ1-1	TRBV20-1	TGCAGTGCTAGCTGGACAGGGGTAGACACTGAAGCTTTCTTT	CSASWTGVDTEAFF
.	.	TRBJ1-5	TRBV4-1	TGCGCCAGCAGCCAAGGCTCTAATCAGCCCCAGCATTTT	CASSQGSNQPQHF
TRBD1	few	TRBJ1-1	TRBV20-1	TGCAGTGCTAGCCGGGACAGTGACACTGAAGCTTTCTTT	CSASRDSDTEAFF
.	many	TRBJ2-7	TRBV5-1	TGCGCCAGCAGCTTGCGGGGGTCCCACGAGCAGTACTTC	CASSLRGSHEQYF
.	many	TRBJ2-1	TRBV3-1	TGTGCCAGCAGCCAAAGTTTAGCTCCCAGCAATGAGCAGTTCTTC	CASSQSLAPSNEQFF